One and the same sample provided the 17 T cell receptor beta chains below, sequenced in a study of shared clonotypes between healthy human individuals. Sequencing was performed with immunoSEQ multiplex PCR; in TCRdb, only in-frame clones are kept and a portion is missing. The table has millions of clones, 85% to 95% seen once; the top ten hold approximately 0.13%. Sequencing used naive CD4+ T cells sorted from blood. The subset was: CD45RA+ positively selected. The receptors here all came from a young man in good health.

The rearrangement links TRBV27 to TRBJ2-3, with D perhaps matching TRBD2 (6 bases). The CDR3 extends over 15 amino acids. The germline V gene encodes CDR1 MNHEY and CDR2 SMNVEV (reference sequence). Trimming removed 5 bases at V and 5 bases at J, with 17 bases between. CDR3 DNA sequence: TGTGCCAGCAGTCCCTCACGGGGGTCTATAGATACGCAGTATTTT. Its protein is CASSPSRGSIDTQYF.

J is TRBJ1-6 and V is TRBV5-1, with TRBD1 matching 10 bases. Trimming cost V 6 bases and J 10 bases; bases outside gene matches: 10. The CDR3 is made up of 15 amino acids. From germline, CDR1 is SGHRS and CDR2 YFSETQ. The CDR3 protein is CASTQGQGFNSPLHF. CDR3 nucleotides: TGCGCCAGCACCCAGGGACAGGGGTTTAACTCACCCCTCCACTTT.

V gene TRBV4-3 combines with J gene TRBJ2-2; maybe TRBD1 (6 bases). CDR1 and CDR2 (germline): LGHNA, YSLEER. CDR3 size: 14 residues. V was pared by 6 bases and J by 1 base, with 9 bases between. The CDR3 reads CASRGAQNTGELFF. CDR3 bases: TGCGCCAGCAGGGGGGCCCAGAACACCGGGGAGCTGTTTTTT.

The rearrangement links TRBV11-2 to TRBJ2-7; 7 bases are a match to TRBD1. Germline assignment: CDR1 SGHAT and CDR2 FQNNGV. This CDR3 contains 11 residues. The V gene end was trimmed by 6 bases and the J gene end by 5 bases; junction bases not matched to a gene: 1. CDR3 region: CASRDRDEQYF. The CDR3 nucleotides are TGTGCCAGCAGAGACAGGGACGAGCAGTACTTC.

This clone is a singleton in its sample. The chain carries TRBV6-5 and TRBJ2-7, with a possible D match to TRBD2 (5 bases). This CDR3 contains 13 residues. Between the trimmed V and J ends, which lost 2 bases and 3 bases, there was a span of 8 bases. Looked up from germline, CDR1 is MNHEY and CDR2 is SVGAGI. Here the CDR3 DNA reads TGTGCCAGCAGTTACCTACTAGACTACGAGCAGTACTTC. This codes for CASSYLLDYEQYF.

The sample holds one count of this clone. The chain couples TRBV2 to TRBJ2-2; 12 bases fit TRBD2. With V trimmed by 5 bases and J by 4 bases, 5 bases remained unmatched. In germline, CDR1 is SNHLY, CDR2 FYNNEI. This CDR3 is 16 amino acids long. CDR3 bases: TGTGCCAGCAGTACACTAGCGGGAGGTGGCACCGGGGAGCTGTTTTTT. It yields the protein CASSTLAGGGTGELFF.

Notes on this clone: Additional DNA sequences in this sample encode the identical CDR3. The chain carries TRBV7-8 and TRBJ1-2, with D maybe TRBD1 (5 bases). V dropped 1 base and J dropped 7 bases, with 10 bases sitting between them. This CDR3 has 13 residues. The germline V gene has CDR1 SGHVS and CDR2 FQNEAQ. The CDR3 DNA reads TGTGCCAGCAGCTTAGGGCAGGGAGGTGGCTACACCTTC. It is translated as CASSLGQGGGYTF.

This chain joins TRBV5-5 and TRBJ2-1; 8 bases map to TRBD2. The V gene end was trimmed by 6 bases and the J gene end by 0 bases; junction bases not matched to a gene: 11. Germline values: CDR1 SGHKS, CDR2 YYEKEE (reference sequence). This CDR3 region has 17 residues. The CDR3 region has the DNA TGTGCCAGCACCCGGGTTGGCGGGGGGACCTCCTACAATGAGCAGTTCTTC. It yields the protein CASTRVGGGTSYNEQFF.

J is TRBJ1-3 and V is TRBV6-5; D ambiguous. CDR1 is MNHEY and CDR2 is SVGAGI in the germline V gene. The CDR3 contains 15 residues. V was clipped by 6 bases and J by 2 bases, with 14 bases between them. CDR3 sequence: CASSEIAVAGNTIYF. As DNA, the CDR3 is TGTGCCAGCAGCGAAATCGCTGTAGCTGGAAACACCATATATTTT.

This rearrangement joins TRBV6-5 to TRBJ2-3; the D gene is possibly TRBD2 (5 bases). Germline V CDR1 and CDR2: MNHEY, SVGAGI. The V end lost 3 bases, the J end lost 2 bases, and 9 bases lay between the germline ends. This CDR3 spans 14 amino acids. DNA of the CDR3: TGTGCCAGCAGTTATTGGAGGAACACAGATACGCAGTATTTT. Its translation: CASSYWRNTDTQYF.

This chain uses TRBV6-5 with TRBJ2-1, with D possibly matching TRBD1 (7 bases). The CDR3 consists of 12 residues. Trimming pared 5 bases from V and 6 bases from J, leaving 8 bases between. Germline CDR1 reads MNHEY; CDR2 reads SVGAGI. CDR3 nucleotides: TGTGCCAGCAGTCAGGGGGGCAATGAGCAGTTCTTC. Its translation is CASSQGGNEQFF.

The chain carries TRBV4-1 and TRBJ2-2; unclear D gene. Germline V gene sequence: CDR1 MGHRA, CDR2 YSYEKL. The CDR3 sequence is 14 residues long. V shed 0 bases and J shed 6 bases, with 8 bases lying between them. The CDR3 nucleotides are TGCGCCAGCAGCCAAGAACCCATGCCCGGGGAGCTGTTTTTT. Residues: CASSQEPMPGELFF.

The chain couples TRBV30 to TRBJ1-2; no definite D call. The CDR3 spans 13 residues. V was shortened by 1 base and J by 2 bases, with 8 bases between the two germline ends. Germline V gene lookup returns CDR1 GTSNPN and CDR2 SVGIG (reference sequence). CDR3 amino acids: CAWSARRNYGYTF. The CDR3 bases are TGTGCCTGGAGTGCAAGACGGAACTATGGCTACACCTTC.

V gene TRBV7-9 combines with J gene TRBJ2-1; D may be TRBD2 (6 bases). Trimming left V 0 bases short and J 9 bases short, with 15 bases between. Germline CDR1 SEHNR, CDR2 FQNEAQ (reference sequence). This CDR3 has 15 amino acids. DNA of the CDR3: TGTGCCAGCAGCTTAGCGATTGCCGGGGGATCTGAGCAGTTCTTC. Translated: CASSLAIAGGSEQFF.

The rearrangement uses TRBV4-3 and TRBJ2-1; TRBD2 matches 8 bases. The CDR3 is 16 residues long. The V and J ends lost 4 bases and 0 bases, in that order; junction bases with no gene match: 5. Per the germline V gene, CDR1 is LGHNA and CDR2 is YSLEER. The CDR3 loop is CASSRQTSASYNEQFF. CDR3 DNA sequence: TGCGCCAGCAGCCGACAGACTAGCGCCTCCTACAATGAGCAGTTCTTC.

V is TRBV11-2 and J is TRBJ2-1; no definite D call. CDR1 and CDR2 from the germline V gene are SGHAT and FQNNGV. This CDR3 region has 13 residues. Trimming cost V 3 bases and J 4 bases, with 7 bases left between them. CDR3 residues: CASSFWSYNEQFF. The CDR3 DNA reads as TGTGCCAGCAGCTTCTGGTCGTACAATGAGCAGTTCTTC.

In the case of this clone: This sequence may be a read error, since a much larger clone differs from it by one base. V gene TRBV28 combines with J gene TRBJ1-2; maybe TRBD1 (5 bases). The CDR3 runs 13 residues. Trimming cost V 6 bases and J 2 bases, with 10 bases left between them. The germline gives CDR1 MDHEN, CDR2 SYDVKM. As DNA, the CDR3 is TGTGCCAGCAGGGAGGGACGGAACTATGGCTACACCTTC. The encoded protein is CASREGRNYGYTF.